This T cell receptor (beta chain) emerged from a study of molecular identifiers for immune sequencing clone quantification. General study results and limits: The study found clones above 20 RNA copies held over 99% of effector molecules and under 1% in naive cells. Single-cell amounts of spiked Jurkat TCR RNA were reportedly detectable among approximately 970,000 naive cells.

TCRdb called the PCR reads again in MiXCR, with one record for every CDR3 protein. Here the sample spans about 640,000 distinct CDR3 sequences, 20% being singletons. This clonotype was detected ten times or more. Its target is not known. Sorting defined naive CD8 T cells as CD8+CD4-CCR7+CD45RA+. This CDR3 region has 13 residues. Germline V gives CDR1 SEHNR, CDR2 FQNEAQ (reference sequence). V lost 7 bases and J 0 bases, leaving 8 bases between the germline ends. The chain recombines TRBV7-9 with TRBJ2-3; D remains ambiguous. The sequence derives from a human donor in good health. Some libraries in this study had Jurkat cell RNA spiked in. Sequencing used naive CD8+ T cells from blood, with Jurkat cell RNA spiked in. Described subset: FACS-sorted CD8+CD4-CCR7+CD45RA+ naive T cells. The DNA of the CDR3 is TGTGCCAGCATCGAGCCTAGCACAGATACGCAGTATTTT. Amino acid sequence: CASIEPSTDTQYF.